This T cell receptor beta chain stems from a study of T cell responses to AZD1222 COVID-19 vaccine (dated by TCRdb to about 2021). With regard to the full study: A total of more than 230 trial participants underwent TCR sequencing, of whom 207 had received two doses of AZD1222 and 26 had received two doses of the MenACWY control vaccine. Enrollment into the trials was organized by age into subgroups of 18-55, 56-69 and 70-plus years, and those subgroups contained roughly 160, 29 and 62 TCR-sequenced participants, respectively.

The CDR3 regions of human TCRbeta chains were analyzed by immunosequencing. As for the authors' bioinformatics: TCRs in the repertoires were compared against a reference library of SARS-CoV-2-specific TCRs that had been generated with the MIRA antigen-specificity platform. Breadth was defined as the fraction of unique TCRs that were SARS-CoV-2-associated, and depth was defined as the fraction of total T cells that were SARS-CoV-2-associated. Using the MIRA data, each spike-specific TCR was mapped to the spike region that the TCR reacts to and placed in a CD4 or CD8 class. Log10-transformed breadth and depth values were compared by one-way ANOVA with Sidak's multiple comparisons tests. Sourced from immuneACCESS, this table was stored by TCRdb with only in-frame sequences that have V and J called. A share of the clones is absent; for the studies checked, an unresolved V gene accounts for under half, and the remainder has no known explanation. D and trimming were read from the DNA, whereas the V and J calls and clone size are those reported in that table. This sample comprises 65,000 to 85,000 clones, 80% to 90% of them detected only once. The leading ten clones occupy roughly a tenth of the sample.

On this clone itself: Its antigen remains unidentified. Per-nucleotide qualities are absent, and no much larger clonotype sits a single base away.

The research as a whole found: The 56-69-year group was small, and its depth increase did not reach significance, likely because of low power. Nearly half of unique spike-specific TCRs reportedly recognized epitopes outside regions mutated in the B.1.351 and B.1.1.7 variants. Only six AZD1222 recipients were SARS-CoV-2 seropositive at baseline, limiting conclusions about previously exposed vaccinees. After two AZD1222 doses, spike-specific TCR breadth and depth were significantly higher than at day 0 and than in MenACWY recipients. Because no day 14 peak-response samples were available, the repertoires could be characterized only after the peak T cell response. Vaccine-associated CD4 TCRs spanned the whole spike protein, with dominant responses in regions 160-218 and 743-854. Most participants were white British and females outnumbered males, and the authors suggested that clonal diversity may have been underestimated.

CDR1 is given as MDHEN and CDR2 as SYDVKM, both from the germline V gene. V gives up 3 bases and J gives up 5 bases, and the segment between their germline ends measures 2 bases. The CDR3 covers 10 residues, taking in both the cysteine and the phenylalanine. The DNA shown is the 30-base CDR3, in frame from base 1. Per the publication, the time point label means: about 28 days (+/-7) after the second vaccine dose. AZD1222 recipients given second doses at about 4 weeks or at about 12 weeks were pooled, since spike-specific TCR depth and breadth were not found to differ between the two schedules. Samples from vaccinated people were obtained from the UK trials COV001 and COV002, which included a single-blind randomized controlled phase 2/3 trial of AZD1222 (ChAdOx1 nCoV-19) in healthy adults. For TCRbeta chain sequencing, PBMC samples were collected from trial participants at day 0 and at day 28 after the second dose.

The origin of this receptor is an adult who received the AZD1222 COVID-19 vaccine. In this chain, TRBV28 is recombined with TRBJ2-7; no confident D gene assignment can be made. The sequencing here drew on peripheral blood, taken 28 days after the second AZD1222 dose. For the CDR3, the sequence is CASSFNEQYF. The DNA sequence reads TGTGCCAGCAGTTTTAACGAGCAGTACTTC.